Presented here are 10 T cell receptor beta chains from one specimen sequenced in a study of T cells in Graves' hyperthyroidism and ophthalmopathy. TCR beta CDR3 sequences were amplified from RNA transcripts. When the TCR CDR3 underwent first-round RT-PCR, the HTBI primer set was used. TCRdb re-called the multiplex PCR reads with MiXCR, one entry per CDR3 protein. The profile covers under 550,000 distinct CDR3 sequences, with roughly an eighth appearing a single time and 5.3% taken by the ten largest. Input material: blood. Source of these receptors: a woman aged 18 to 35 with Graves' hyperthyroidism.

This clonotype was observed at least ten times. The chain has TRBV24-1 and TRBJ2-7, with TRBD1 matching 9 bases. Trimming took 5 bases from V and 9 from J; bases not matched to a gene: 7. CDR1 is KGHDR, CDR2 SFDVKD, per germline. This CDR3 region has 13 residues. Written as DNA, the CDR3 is TGTGCCACCAGTGCGGGACAGGGTTCCCGGCAGTACTTC. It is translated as CATSAGQGSRQYF.

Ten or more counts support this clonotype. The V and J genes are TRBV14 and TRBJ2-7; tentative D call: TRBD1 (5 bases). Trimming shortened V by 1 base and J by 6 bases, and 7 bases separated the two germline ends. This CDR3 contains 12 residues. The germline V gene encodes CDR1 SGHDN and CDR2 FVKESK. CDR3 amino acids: CASSQAGFEQYF. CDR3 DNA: TGTGCCAGCAGCCAAGCAGGGTTCGAGCAGTACTTC.

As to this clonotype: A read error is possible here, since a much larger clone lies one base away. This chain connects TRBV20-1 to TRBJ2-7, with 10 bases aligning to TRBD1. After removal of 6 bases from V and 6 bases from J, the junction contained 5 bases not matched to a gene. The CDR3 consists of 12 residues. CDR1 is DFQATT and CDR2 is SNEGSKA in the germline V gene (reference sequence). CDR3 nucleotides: TGCAGTGCGCAACGGACAGGGGGCGAGCAGTACTTC. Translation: CSAQRTGGEQYF.

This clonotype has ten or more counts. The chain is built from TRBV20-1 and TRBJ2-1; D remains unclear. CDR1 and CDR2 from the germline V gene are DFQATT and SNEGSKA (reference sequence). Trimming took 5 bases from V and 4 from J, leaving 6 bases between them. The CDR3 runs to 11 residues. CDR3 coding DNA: TGCAGTGCTTCAGCTTACAATGAGCAGTTCTTC. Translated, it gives CSASAYNEQFF.

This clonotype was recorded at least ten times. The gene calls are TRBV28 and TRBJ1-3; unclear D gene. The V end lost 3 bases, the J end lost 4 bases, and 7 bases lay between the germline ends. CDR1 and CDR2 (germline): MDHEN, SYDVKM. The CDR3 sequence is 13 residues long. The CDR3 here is CASSLFGGNTIYF. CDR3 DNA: TGTGCCAGCAGTTTGTTTGGAGGAAACACCATATATTTT.

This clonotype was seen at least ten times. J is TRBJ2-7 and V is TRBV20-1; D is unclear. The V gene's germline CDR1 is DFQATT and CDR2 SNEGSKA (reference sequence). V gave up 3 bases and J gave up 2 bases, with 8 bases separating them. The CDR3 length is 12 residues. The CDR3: CSARKETYEQYF. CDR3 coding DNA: TGCAGTGCTAGGAAGGAGACCTACGAGCAGTACTTC.

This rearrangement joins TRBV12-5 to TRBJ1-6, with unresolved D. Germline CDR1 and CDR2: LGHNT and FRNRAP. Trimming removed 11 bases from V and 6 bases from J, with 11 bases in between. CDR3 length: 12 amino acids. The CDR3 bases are TGTGCTGGCCGGGGTACTAATTCACCCCTCCACTTT. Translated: CAGRGTNSPLHF.

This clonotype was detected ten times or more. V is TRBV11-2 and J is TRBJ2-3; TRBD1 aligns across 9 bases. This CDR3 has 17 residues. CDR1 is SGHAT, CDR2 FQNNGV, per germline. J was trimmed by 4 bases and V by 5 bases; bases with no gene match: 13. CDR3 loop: CASSDGGDRVESDTQYF. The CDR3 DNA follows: TGTGCCAGCAGCGACGGCGGGGACAGGGTGGAGTCAGATACGCAGTATTTT.

In DNA form, the CDR3 reads TGTGCCAGCAGCCCCTCATCGGGGAATAATTCACCCCTCCACTTT. Protein sequence: CASSPSSGNNSPLHF. The chain uses TRBV27 and TRBJ1-6; the D is unclear. The CDR3 consists of 15 residues. Trimming removed 6 bases at V and 5 bases at J, with 14 bases between. Germline CDR1 reads MNHEY; CDR2 reads SMNVEV (reference sequence).

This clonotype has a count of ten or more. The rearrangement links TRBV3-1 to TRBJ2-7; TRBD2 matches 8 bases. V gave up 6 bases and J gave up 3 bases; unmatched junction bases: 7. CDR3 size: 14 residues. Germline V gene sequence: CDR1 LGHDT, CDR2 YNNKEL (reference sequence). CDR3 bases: TGTGCCAGCAGGAAGCGGGAGAGCCACTACGAGCAGTACTTC. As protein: CASRKRESHYEQYF.